This T cell receptor (beta chain) was identified during a study of pediatric ulcerative colitis. The survey-level immunoSEQ assay was used. The method was immunoSEQ multiplex PCR; TCRdb's version includes in-frame clones alone and lacks a portion of them. This table holds about 32,000 clones, 82% found once. Germline V gives CDR1 PRHDT, CDR2 FYEKMQ (reference sequence). V lost 3 bases to trimming and J lost 4 bases, with 19 bases between them. This CDR3 is 17 amino acids long. The origin of this receptor is a boy aged 5-17 years with severe ulcerative colitis. The V and J genes are TRBV13 and TRBJ2-1, with a possible D match to TRBD2 (6 bases). Sequencing used blood. CDR3 DNA sequence: TGTGCCAGCAGCTTCTCCTCCACTAGCAGGGCTTACAATGAGCAGTTCTTC. Residues: CASSFSSTSRAYNEQFF.